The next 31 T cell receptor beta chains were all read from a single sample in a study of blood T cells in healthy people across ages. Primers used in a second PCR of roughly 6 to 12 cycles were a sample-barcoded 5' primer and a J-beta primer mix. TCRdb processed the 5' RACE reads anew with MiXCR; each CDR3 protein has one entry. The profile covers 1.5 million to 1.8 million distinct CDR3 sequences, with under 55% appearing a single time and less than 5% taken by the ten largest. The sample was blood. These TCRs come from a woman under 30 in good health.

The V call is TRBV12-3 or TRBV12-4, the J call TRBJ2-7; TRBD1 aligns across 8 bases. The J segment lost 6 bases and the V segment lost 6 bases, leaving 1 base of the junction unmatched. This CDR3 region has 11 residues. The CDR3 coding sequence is TGTGCCAGCAGAGGGACAGGCGAGCAGTACTTC. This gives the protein CASRGTGEQYF.

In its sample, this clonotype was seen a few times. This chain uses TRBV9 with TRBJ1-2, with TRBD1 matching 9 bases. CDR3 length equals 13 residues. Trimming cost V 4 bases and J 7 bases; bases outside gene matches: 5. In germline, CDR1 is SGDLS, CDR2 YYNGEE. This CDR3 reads CASSRGTGTGYTF. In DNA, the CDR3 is TGTGCCAGCAGCCGGGGGACAGGGACTGGCTACACCTTC.

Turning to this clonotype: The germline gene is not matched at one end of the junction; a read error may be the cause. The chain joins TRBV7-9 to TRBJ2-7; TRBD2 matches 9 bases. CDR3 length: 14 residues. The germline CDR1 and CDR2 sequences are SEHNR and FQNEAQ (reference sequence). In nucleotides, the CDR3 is TGTGCCAGCAGCACCGGGACTAGCTCCTACGAGCAGTGCTTC. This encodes CASSTGTSSYEQCF. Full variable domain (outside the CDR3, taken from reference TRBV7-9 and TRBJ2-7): DTGVSQNPRHKITKRGQNVTFRCDPISEHNRLYWYRQTLGQGPEFLTYFQNEAQLEKSRLLSDRFSAERPKGSFSTLEIQRTEQGDSAMYLCASSTGTSSYEQCFGPGTRLTVT.

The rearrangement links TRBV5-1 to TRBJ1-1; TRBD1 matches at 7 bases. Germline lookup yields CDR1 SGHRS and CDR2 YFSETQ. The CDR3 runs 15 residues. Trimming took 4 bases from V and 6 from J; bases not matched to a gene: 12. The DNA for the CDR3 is TGCGCCAGCAGCGAAACGACAGGGACGACGGCTGAAGCTTTCTTT. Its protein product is CASSETTGTTAEAFF.

The CDR3 region is CASGLFRGANTGELFF. The CDR3, as DNA: TGTGCTAGTGGTTTGTTCCGAGGTGCGAACACCGGGGAGCTGTTTTTT. V gene TRBV12-5 combines with J gene TRBJ2-2; D unresolved. This CDR3 is 16 amino acids long. The germline V and J ends were trimmed by 2 bases and 0 bases, with 10 bases remaining between them. Germline assignment: CDR1 LGHNT and CDR2 FRNRAP.

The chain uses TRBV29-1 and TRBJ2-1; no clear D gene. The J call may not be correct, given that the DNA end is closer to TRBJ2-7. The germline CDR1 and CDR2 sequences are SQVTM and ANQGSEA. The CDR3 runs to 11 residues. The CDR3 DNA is TGCAGCGTTGAAGAGAGCAATGAGCAGTACTTC. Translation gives CSVEESNEQYF.

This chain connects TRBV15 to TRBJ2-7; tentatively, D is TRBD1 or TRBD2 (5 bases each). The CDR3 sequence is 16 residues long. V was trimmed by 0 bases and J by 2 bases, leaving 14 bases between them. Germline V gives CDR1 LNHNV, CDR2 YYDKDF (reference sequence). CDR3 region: CATSRDQVRGAYEQYF. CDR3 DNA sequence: TGTGCCACCAGCAGAGATCAGGTTAGGGGAGCCTACGAGCAGTACTTC.

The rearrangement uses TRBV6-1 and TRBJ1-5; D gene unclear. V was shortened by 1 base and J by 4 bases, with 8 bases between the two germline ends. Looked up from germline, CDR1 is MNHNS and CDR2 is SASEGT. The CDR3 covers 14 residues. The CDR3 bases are TGTGCCAGCAGTGAAGTGGGCACAAATCAGCCCCAGCATTTT. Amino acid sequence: CASSEVGTNQPQHF.

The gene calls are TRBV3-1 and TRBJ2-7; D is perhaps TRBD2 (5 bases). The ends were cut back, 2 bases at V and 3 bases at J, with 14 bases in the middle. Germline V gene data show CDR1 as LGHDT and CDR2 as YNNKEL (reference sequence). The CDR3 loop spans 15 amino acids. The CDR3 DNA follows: TGTGCCAGCAGCCAAAGCCCCGGGAAAAGCTACGAGCAGTACTTC. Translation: CASSQSPGKSYEQYF.

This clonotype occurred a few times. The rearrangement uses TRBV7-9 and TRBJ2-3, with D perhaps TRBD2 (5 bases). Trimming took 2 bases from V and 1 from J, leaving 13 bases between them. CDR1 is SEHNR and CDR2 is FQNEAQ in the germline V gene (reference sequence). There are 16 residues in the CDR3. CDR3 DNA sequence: TGTGCCAGCAGCTTACTTCCGGGAATGGGCACAGATACGCAGTATTTT. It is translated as CASSLLPGMGTDTQYF. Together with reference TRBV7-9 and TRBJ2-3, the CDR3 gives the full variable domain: DTGVSQNPRHKITKRGQNVTFRCDPISEHNRLYWYRQTLGQGPEFLTYFQNEAQLEKSRLLSDRFSAERPKGSFSTLEIQRTEQGDSAMYLCASSLLPGMGTDTQYFGPGTRLTVL.

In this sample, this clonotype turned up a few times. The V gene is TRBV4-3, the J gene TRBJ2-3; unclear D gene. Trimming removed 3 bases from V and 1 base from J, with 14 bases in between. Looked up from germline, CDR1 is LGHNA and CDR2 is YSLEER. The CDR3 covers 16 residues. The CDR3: CASSQQFKRGTDTQYF. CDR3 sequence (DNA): TGCGCCAGCAGCCAGCAGTTTAAACGAGGCACAGATACGCAGTATTTT.

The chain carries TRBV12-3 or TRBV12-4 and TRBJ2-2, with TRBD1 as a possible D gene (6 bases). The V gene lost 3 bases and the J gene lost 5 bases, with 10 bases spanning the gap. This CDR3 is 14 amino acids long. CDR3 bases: TGTGCCAGCAGTTTGTCAGGGGTGACCGGGGAGCTGTTTTTT. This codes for CASSLSGVTGELFF.

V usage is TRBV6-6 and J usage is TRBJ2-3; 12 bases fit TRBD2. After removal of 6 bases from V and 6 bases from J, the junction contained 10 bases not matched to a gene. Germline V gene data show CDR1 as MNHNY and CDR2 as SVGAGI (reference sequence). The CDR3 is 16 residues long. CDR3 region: CASRKPPSGGADTQYF. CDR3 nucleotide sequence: TGTGCCAGCAGAAAGCCCCCTAGCGGGGGGGCGGATACGCAGTATTTT.

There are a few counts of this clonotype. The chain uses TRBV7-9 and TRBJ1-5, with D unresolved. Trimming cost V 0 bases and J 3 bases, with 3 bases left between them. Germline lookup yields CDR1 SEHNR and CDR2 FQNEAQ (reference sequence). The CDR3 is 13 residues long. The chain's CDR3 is CASSLAINQPQHF. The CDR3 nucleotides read TGTGCCAGCAGCTTAGCGATCAATCAGCCCCAGCATTTT.

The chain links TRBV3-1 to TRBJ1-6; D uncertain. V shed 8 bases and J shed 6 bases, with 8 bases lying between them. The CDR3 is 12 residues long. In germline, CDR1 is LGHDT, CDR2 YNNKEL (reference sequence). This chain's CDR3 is CASGYGNSPLHF. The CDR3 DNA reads TGTGCCAGCGGCTACGGTAATTCACCCCTCCACTTT.

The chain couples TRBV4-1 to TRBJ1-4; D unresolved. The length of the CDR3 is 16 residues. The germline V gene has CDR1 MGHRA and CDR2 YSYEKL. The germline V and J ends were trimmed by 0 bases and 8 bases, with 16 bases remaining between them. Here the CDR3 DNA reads TGCGCCAGCAGCCAAGAGTCCGACTGTCTGGCGGAAAAACTGTTTTTT. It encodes CASSQESDCLAEKLFF.

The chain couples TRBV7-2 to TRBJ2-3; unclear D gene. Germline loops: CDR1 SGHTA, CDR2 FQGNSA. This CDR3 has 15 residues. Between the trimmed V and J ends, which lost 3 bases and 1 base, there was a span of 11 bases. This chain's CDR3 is CASSFERPRTDTQYF. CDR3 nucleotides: TGTGCCAGCAGCTTTGAGCGTCCCCGCACAGATACGCAGTATTTT.

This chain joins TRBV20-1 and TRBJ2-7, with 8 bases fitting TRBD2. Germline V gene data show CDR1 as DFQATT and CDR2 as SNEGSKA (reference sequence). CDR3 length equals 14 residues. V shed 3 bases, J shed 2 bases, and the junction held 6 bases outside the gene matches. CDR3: CSASTGGRPYEQYF. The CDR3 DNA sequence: TGCAGTGCTAGTACGGGCGGGAGGCCCTACGAGCAGTACTTC.

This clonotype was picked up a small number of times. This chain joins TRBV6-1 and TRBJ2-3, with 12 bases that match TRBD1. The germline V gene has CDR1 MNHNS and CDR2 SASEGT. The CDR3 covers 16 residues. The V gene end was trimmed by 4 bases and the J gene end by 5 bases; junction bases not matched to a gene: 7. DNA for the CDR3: TGTGCCAGCAGTGGCCCGGGGACAGGGGGCATAGATACGCAGTATTTT. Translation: CASSGPGTGGIDTQYF.

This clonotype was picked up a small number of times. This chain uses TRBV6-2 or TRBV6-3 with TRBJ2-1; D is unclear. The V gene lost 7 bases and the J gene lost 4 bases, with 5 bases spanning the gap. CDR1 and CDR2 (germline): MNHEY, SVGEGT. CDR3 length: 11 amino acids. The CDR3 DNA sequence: TGTGCCAGCAACTATTACAATGAGCAGTTCTTC. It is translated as CASNYYNEQFF.

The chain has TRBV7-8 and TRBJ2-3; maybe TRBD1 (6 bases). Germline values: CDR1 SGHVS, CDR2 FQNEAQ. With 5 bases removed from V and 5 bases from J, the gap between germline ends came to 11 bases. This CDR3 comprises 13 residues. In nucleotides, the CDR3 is TGTGCCAGCAGCGTACAGGGACAAGATACGCAGTATTTT. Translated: CASSVQGQDTQYF.

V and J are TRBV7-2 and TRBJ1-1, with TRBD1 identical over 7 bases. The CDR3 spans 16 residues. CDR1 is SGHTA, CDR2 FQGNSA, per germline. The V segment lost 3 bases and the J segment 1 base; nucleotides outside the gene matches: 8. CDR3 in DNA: TGTGCCAGCAGCTTGATGCAGGGGGGGGCGAACACTGAAGCTTTCTTT. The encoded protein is CASSLMQGGANTEAFF. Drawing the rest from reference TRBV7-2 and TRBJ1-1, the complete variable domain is GAGVSQSPSNKVTEKGKDVELRCDPISGHTALYWYRQSLGQGLEFLIYFQGNSAPDKSGLPSDRFSAERTGGSVSTLTIQRTQQEDSAVYLCASSLMQGGANTEAFFGQGTRLTVV.

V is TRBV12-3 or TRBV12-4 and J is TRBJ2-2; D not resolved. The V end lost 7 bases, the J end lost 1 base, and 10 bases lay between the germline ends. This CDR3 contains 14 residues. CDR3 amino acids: CASTKSRNTGELFF. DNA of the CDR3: TGTGCCAGCACAAAATCCAGGAACACCGGGGAGCTGTTTTTT.

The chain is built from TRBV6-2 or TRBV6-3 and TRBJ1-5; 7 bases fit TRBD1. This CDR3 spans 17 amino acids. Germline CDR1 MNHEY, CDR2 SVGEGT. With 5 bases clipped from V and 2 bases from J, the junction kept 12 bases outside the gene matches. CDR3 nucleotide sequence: TGTGCCAGCAGTGCAGACAGGGTGGAGGCTGGCAATCAGCCCCAGCATTTT. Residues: CASSADRVEAGNQPQHF.

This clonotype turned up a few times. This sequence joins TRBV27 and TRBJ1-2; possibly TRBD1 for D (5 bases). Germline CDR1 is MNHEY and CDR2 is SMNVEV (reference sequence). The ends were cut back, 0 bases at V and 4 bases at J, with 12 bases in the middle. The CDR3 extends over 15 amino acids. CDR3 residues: CASSLSAGRGYGYTF. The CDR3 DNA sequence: TGTGCCAGCAGTTTATCCGCAGGAAGGGGCTATGGCTACACCTTC.

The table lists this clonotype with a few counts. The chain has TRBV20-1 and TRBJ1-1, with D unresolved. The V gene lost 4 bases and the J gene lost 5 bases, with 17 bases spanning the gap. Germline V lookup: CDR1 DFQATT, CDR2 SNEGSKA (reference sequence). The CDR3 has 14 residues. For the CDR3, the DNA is TGCAGTGCTACCACCCCCCTCGGGCGGACTGAAGCTTTCTTT. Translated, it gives CSATTPLGRTEAFF.

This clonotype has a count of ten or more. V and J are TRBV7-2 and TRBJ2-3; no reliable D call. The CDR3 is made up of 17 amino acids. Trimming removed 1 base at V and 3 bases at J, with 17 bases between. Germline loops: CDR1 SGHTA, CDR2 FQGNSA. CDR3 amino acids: CASSLVSGSKGTDTQYF. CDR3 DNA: TGTGCCAGCAGCTTAGTTTCGGGTAGCAAAGGGACAGATACGCAGTATTTT.

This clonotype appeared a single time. The CDR3 DNA is TGCGCCAGTGGTTCCCAAGCTGAATACAATGAGCAGTTCTTC. It is translated as CASGSQAEYNEQFF. The rearrangement links TRBV5-1 to TRBJ2-1; D not resolved. The CDR3 length is 14 residues. Germline V lookup: CDR1 SGHRS, CDR2 YFSETQ. Trimming pared 8 bases from V and 4 bases from J, leaving 16 bases between. The full variable domain, rest sourced from reference TRBV5-1 and TRBJ2-1, is KAGVTQTPRYLIKTRGQQVTLSCSPISGHRSVSWYQQTPGQGLQFLFEYFSETQRNKGNFPGRFSGRQFSNSRSEMNVSTLELGDSALYLCASGSQAEYNEQFFGPGTRLTVL.

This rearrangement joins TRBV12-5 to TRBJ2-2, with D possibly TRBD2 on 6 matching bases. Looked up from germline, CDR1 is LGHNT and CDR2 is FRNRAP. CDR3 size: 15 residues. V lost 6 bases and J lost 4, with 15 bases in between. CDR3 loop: CASGYGGVSTGELFF. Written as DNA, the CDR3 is TGTGCTAGTGGCTATGGAGGGGTGAGCACCGGGGAGCTGTTTTTT. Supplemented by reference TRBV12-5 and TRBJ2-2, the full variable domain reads DARVTQTPRHKVTEMGQEVTMRCQPILGHNTVFWYRQTMMQGLELLAYFRNRAPLDDSGMPKDRFSAEMPDATLATLKIQPSEPRDSAVYFCASGYGGVSTGELFFGEGSRLTVL.

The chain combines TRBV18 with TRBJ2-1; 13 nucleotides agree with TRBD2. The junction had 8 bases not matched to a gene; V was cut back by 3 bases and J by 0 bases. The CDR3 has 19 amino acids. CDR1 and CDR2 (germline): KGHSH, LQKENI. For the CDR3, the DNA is TGTGCCAGCTCACCGACTAGCGGGGGGTTCCTGAGCTCCTACAATGAGCAGTTCTTC. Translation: CASSPTSGGFLSSYNEQFF. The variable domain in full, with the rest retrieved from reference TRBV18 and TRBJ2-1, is NAGVMQNPRHLVRRRGQEARLRCSPMKGHSHVYWYRQLPEEGLKFMVYLQKENIIDESGMPKERFSAEFPKEGPSILRIQQVVRGDSAAYFCASSPTSGGFLSSYNEQFFGPGTRLTVL.

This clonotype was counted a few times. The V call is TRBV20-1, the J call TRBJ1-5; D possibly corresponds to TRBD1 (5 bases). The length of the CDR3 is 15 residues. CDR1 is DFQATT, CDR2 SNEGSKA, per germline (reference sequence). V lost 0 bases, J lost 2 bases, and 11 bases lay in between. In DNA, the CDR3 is TGCAGTGCTAGAGATTGGGGGTTGGGCAATCAGCCCCAGCATTTT. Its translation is CSARDWGLGNQPQHF.